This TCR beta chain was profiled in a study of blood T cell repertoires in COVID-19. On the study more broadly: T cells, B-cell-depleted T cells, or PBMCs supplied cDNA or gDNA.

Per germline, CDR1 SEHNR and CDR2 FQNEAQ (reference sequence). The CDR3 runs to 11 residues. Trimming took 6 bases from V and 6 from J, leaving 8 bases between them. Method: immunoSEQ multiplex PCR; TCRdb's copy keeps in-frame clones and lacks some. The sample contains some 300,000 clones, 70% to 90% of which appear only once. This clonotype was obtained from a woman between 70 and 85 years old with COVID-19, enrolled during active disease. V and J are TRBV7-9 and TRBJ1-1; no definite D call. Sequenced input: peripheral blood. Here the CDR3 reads CASRGGSEAFF. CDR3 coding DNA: TGTGCCAGCAGGGGAGGGTCTGAAGCTTTCTTT.